Below, 20 T cell receptor beta chains from the same sample are listed, as sequenced in a study of T-cell reconstitution after alpha-beta-depleted transplantation in children. As it was prepared, the TCRbeta library received unique molecular identifiers. Each CDR3 protein is one row after TCRdb ran MiXCR on the PCR reads. The sample lists more than 200,000 distinct CDR3 sequences, roughly 24% occurring once. Sequencing used PBMCs, obtained before TCRalphabeta/CD19-depleted stem cell transplant. Every receptor here comes from a girl aged 2-15 years with Fanconi anemia, due to receive a stem cell transplant.

CDR3 coding DNA: TGTGCCAGCAGCTTAGGATGGAACCAAGAGACCCAGTACTTC. Amino acid sequence: CASSLGWNQETQYF. The rearrangement links TRBV7-9 to TRBJ2-5, with no clear D. CDR1 and CDR2 (germline): SEHNR, FQNEAQ (reference sequence). This CDR3 comprises 14 residues. V gave up 1 base and J gave up 0 bases, with 6 bases separating them.

This clonotype was found many times. V usage is TRBV20-1 and J usage is TRBJ2-1; tentative D call: TRBD2 (5 bases). Trimming pared 0 bases from V and 8 bases from J, leaving 14 bases between. The CDR3 has 14 amino acids. The germline CDR1 and CDR2 sequences are DFQATT and SNEGSKA (reference sequence). As DNA, the CDR3 is TGCAGTGCTAGAGACCAAAAGAGGGTGGATGAGCAGTTCTTC. It is translated as CSARDQKRVDEQFF.

This clonotype was found many times. The chain has TRBV29-1 and TRBJ2-1, with 7 bases matching TRBD2. Per the germline V gene, CDR1 is SQVTM and CDR2 is ANQGSEA. With V trimmed by 4 bases and J by 2 bases, 8 bases remained unmatched. The CDR3 is made up of 15 amino acids. The CDR3 protein is CSVVGGEGTYNEQFF. The CDR3 DNA is TGCAGCGTTGTCGGTGGGGAGGGTACCTACAATGAGCAGTTCTTC.

This clonotype was seen only a few times. V and J are TRBV29-1 and TRBJ2-7; maybe TRBD1 (6 bases). The length of the CDR3 is 13 residues. V was trimmed by 7 bases and J by 3 bases, leaving 16 bases between them. The germline V gene encodes CDR1 SQVTM and CDR2 ANQGSEA. The CDR3 spells CSALPGANYEQYF. The CDR3 coding sequence is TGCAGCGCCCTTCCAGGGGCCAACTACGAGCAGTACTTC.

This clonotype was observed at least ten times. This chain connects TRBV4-2 to TRBJ1-1, with 9 bases fitting TRBD1. CDR1 and CDR2 from the germline V gene are LGHNA and YNFKEQ. The CDR3 has 16 residues. The V and J ends lost 3 bases and 0 bases, in that order; junction bases with no gene match: 5. CDR3 sequence: CASSHGTGYLNTEAFF. The CDR3, as DNA: TGTGCCAGCAGCCATGGGACAGGGTACTTGAACACTGAAGCTTTCTTT.

This clonotype was observed many times. This chain's CDR3 is CASSALINTGELFF. The CDR3 region has the DNA TGTGCCAGCAGTGCGTTAATCAACACCGGGGAGCTGTTTTTT. The chain is built from TRBV12-3 or TRBV12-4 and TRBJ2-2; D gene uncertain. The CDR3 sequence is 14 residues long. V lost 5 bases to trimming and J lost 2 bases, with 9 bases between them.

The chain employs TRBV11-2 and TRBJ2-3, with D possibly TRBD2 on 8 matching bases. The CDR3 totals 21 residues. The germline V and J ends were trimmed by 2 bases and 2 bases, with 29 bases remaining between them. CDR1 and CDR2 from the germline V gene are SGHAT and FQNNGV. CDR3 sequence (DNA): TGTGCCAGCAGCTTATGGGACAGAAGTAGAGGGGGACTAGGGGACACAGATACGCAGTATTTT. Residues: CASSLWDRSRGGLGDTDTQYF.

The chain uses TRBV9 and TRBJ2-5; weak D call: TRBD1 (5 bases). CDR3 length: 15 amino acids. CDR1 is SGDLS and CDR2 is YYNGEE in the germline V gene. V lost 0 bases and J 3 bases, leaving 12 bases between the germline ends. CDR3 DNA: TGTGCCAGCAGCGTAGGAGACAGAGAAAAAGAGACCCAGTACTTC. Protein product: CASSVGDREKETQYF.

In this sample, this clonotype turned up many times. The V and J genes are TRBV12-3 or TRBV12-4 and TRBJ1-2, with 8 nucleotides matching TRBD1. The CDR3 spans 13 residues. V shed 6 bases, J shed 6 bases, and the junction held 6 bases outside the gene matches. The CDR3 bases are TGTGCCAGCAGACTCGGACAGGGCAATGGCTACACCTTC. Its protein product is CASRLGQGNGYTF.

The chain recombines TRBV27 with TRBJ2-7; the match to TRBD1 covers 10 bases. This CDR3 spans 16 amino acids. CDR1 and CDR2 (germline): MNHEY, SMNVEV (reference sequence). The V and J ends lost 2 bases and 3 bases, in that order; junction bases with no gene match: 7. CDR3 coding DNA: TGTGCCAGCAGTTTAGGCCCCGGACAGGGGGACTACGAGCAGTACTTC. Protein product: CASSLGPGQGDYEQYF.

This chain joins TRBV6-1 and TRBJ2-5, with 8 bases matching TRBD1. CDR1 and CDR2 (germline): MNHNS, SASEGT. CDR3 length: 15 residues. The V segment lost 6 bases and the J segment 3 bases; nucleotides outside the gene matches: 9. The CDR3 reads CASRPHQGAEETQYF. The CDR3 coding sequence is TGTGCCAGCAGACCACATCAGGGGGCGGAAGAGACCCAGTACTTC.

This chain connects TRBV7-7 to TRBJ2-1; TRBD1 matches 9 bases. The CDR3 loop spans 16 amino acids. The V and J ends lost 0 bases and 4 bases, in that order; junction bases with no gene match: 4. Germline V lookup: CDR1 SSHAT, CDR2 FNYEAQ (reference sequence). The chain's CDR3 is CASSLAPGQGYNEQFF. The DNA of the CDR3 is TGTGCCAGCAGCTTAGCACCGGGACAGGGATACAATGAGCAGTTCTTC.

There are many counts of this clonotype. The rearrangement uses TRBV7-2 and TRBJ2-1; D may be TRBD1 (6 bases). Germline V CDR1 and CDR2: SGHTA, FQGNSA. With 1 base removed from V and 8 bases from J, the gap between germline ends came to 15 bases. The CDR3 sequence is 15 residues long. CDR3: CASSLVGRGLDEQFF. CDR3 nucleotide sequence: TGTGCCAGCAGCTTAGTTGGTAGGGGGTTGGATGAGCAGTTCTTC.

Written as DNA, the CDR3 is TGTGCCAGCAGTGGTGTCTTGGACTTCTCCTACGAGCAGTACTTC. This sequence encodes CASSGVLDFSYEQYF. This sequence joins TRBV2 and TRBJ2-7; a weak D match, TRBD2 (5 bases). This CDR3 is built from 15 residues. V was shortened by 4 bases and J by 0 bases, with 13 bases between the two germline ends. Per germline, CDR1 SNHLY and CDR2 FYNNEI.

This clonotype was picked up many times. Being one base from a much bigger clone, this may be a read error. The J gene is TRBJ2-5, the V gene TRBV5-1; D ambiguous. This CDR3 is built from 12 residues. Germline CDR1 and CDR2: SGHRS and YFSETQ. V shed 2 bases and J shed 5 bases, with 7 bases lying between them. CDR3 amino acids: CASSFGGETQYF. CDR3 bases: TGCGCCAGCAGCTTTGGTGGGGAGACCCAGTACTTC.

The V and J genes are TRBV21-1 and TRBJ2-7; the table assigns TRBD2, which was not confirmed against the DNA. TRBV21-1 is marked as a pseudogene. This CDR3 has 12 residues. The DNA for the CDR3 is TGTGCCAGCAGACTTGCGGGACGCGAGCAGTACTTC. It yields the protein CASRLAGREQYF.

This clonotype came up many times. The CDR3 region is CSAREWGNEQFF. The CDR3, as DNA: TGCAGTGCCCGGGAGTGGGGCAATGAGCAGTTCTTC. The chain recombines TRBV20-1 with TRBJ2-1; tentative D call: TRBD2 (6 bases). CDR3 length: 12 amino acids. Germline V gene lookup returns CDR1 DFQATT and CDR2 SNEGSKA (reference sequence). Trimming took 6 bases from V and 6 from J, leaving 12 bases between them.

This clonotype was counted at least ten times. The V gene is TRBV29-1, the J gene TRBJ2-3; D may be TRBD1 (5 bases). Germline V CDR1 and CDR2: SQVTM, ANQGSEA. V was shortened by 1 base and J by 2 bases, with 16 bases between the two germline ends. The CDR3 runs to 16 residues. DNA for the CDR3: TGCAGCGTTGAAGGTTTAACAGGCTACTACACAGATACGCAGTATTTT. This sequence encodes CSVEGLTGYYTDTQYF.

This clonotype was counted ten times or more. The V call is TRBV7-2, the J call TRBJ2-3, with TRBD2 matching 9 bases. CDR1 is SGHTA and CDR2 is FQGNSA in the germline V gene. The CDR3 runs 15 residues. With 5 bases clipped from V and 4 bases from J, the junction kept 7 bases outside the gene matches. The DNA of the CDR3 is TGTGCCAGCAGCAAAATGACTAGCGGATCAGATACGCAGTATTTT. Encoded protein: CASSKMTSGSDTQYF.

This chain links TRBV20-1 with TRBJ1-4; TRBD1 matches at 12 bases. J lost 6 bases, V lost 5 bases, and 4 bases had no gene match. The germline V gene encodes CDR1 DFQATT and CDR2 SNEGSKA (reference sequence). The CDR3 loop spans 14 amino acids. The CDR3 region has the DNA TGCAGTGCTGGGACAGGGGGCTCGTATGAAAAACTGTTTTTT. This codes for CSAGTGGSYEKLFF.